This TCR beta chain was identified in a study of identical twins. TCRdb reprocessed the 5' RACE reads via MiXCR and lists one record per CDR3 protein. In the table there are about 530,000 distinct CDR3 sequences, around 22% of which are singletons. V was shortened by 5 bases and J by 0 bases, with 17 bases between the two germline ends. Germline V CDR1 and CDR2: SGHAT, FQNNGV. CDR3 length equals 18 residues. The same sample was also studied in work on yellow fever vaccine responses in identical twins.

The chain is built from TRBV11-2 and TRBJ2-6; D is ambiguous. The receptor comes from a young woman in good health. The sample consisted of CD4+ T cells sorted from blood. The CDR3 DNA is TGTGCCAGCAGCCGTTATTCTAACGCCGGCTCTGGGGCCAACGTCCTGACTTTC. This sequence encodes CASSRYSNAGSGANVLTF.